This T cell receptor (beta chain) was retrieved from a study of patients and donors after allogeneic stem cell transplantation. CDR3 length equals 16 residues. Deletions cut 0 bases from V and 5 bases from J, with 17 bases between. Germline CDR1 LGHNA, CDR2 YSLEER. A single record per CDR3 protein comes from TCRdb applying MiXCR to the RT-PCR reads. The data show over 400,000 distinct CDR3 sequences, 16% seen once. This chain joins TRBV4-3 and TRBJ2-7; D is undetermined. The receptor comes from a human donor who was either an allogeneic HSCT recipient or a stem cell or donor lymphocyte infusion donor (not recorded which). It is not recorded whose cells these are; they may come from a transplant donor. The specimen sequenced was blood, either unsorted or a sorted T cell fraction (not recorded which). In DNA, the CDR3 is TGCGCCAGCAGCCAAGATTTGGCCCTCGTTTCGCACGAGCAGTACTTC. This codes for CASSQDLALVSHEQYF.